This T cell receptor (beta chain) was recovered during a study of patients and donors after allogeneic stem cell transplantation. TCRdb re-derived calls from the RT-PCR reads in MiXCR, one entry per CDR3 protein. The table includes some 200,000 distinct CDR3 sequences, around two fifths detected once. Germline loops: CDR1 SNHLY, CDR2 FYNNEI. Germline trimming cut 5 bases from V and 6 bases from J; bases unmatched to any gene: 6. The CDR3 runs 14 residues. This clonotype showed up just a few times. This sequence was found in a human donor who was either an allogeneic HSCT recipient or a stem cell or donor lymphocyte infusion donor (not recorded which). It is not recorded whose cells these are; they may come from a transplant donor. Sequencing was performed on blood, either unsorted or a sorted T cell fraction (not recorded which). The J gene is TRBJ1-4, the V gene TRBV2; 7 nucleotides agree with TRBD1. The chain's CDR3 is CASSPIGQDEKLFF. CDR3 bases: TGTGCCAGCAGTCCCATCGGACAGGATGAAAAACTGTTTTTT.